The 25 T cell receptor beta chains listed next were all sequenced from one sample in a study of vaccination and CD4 T cells after COVID-19 (dated by TCRdb to about 2022). To prepare the library, PCR was applied. TCRdb names Illumina iSeq 100 as the instrument used. At the Johns Hopkins FTIC core, DNA from the cultured CD4+ T cells underwent TCR sequencing with the Oncomine TCR Beta short-read assay. TCRdb handled the public reads itself, with Q25 trimming in fastp and clone calling in MiXCR, and kept productive beta chains. Here each entry gathers all rows of one CDR3 protein and keeps the most common genes and DNA. Recorded for this sample are about 4,600 distinct CDR3 sequences; 50% to 60% of them occurred a single time. The ten largest clones add up to 35% to 50% of the sample. The sample's treatment or condition label, in plain terms: roughly 10-day PBMC culture with coronavirus spike peptide pools or control peptides (ViraFEST assay). CD4+ T cells from unexposed donors were collected before the COVID-19 pandemic (2011-2018).

Which antigens these TCRs recognize remains unknown. The specimen sequenced was CD4+ T cells from blood, cultured in vitro. The receptors were gathered from a human donor in good health.

This chain uses TRBV6-2 or TRBV6-3 with TRBJ2-3; D call uncertain. Trimming took off 4 bases at V and 2 bases at J, with 4 bases between the two ends. The CDR3 has 12 residues. CDR1 is MNHEY, CDR2 SVGEGT, per germline. CDR3: CASSSTTDTQYF. For the CDR3, the DNA is TGTGCCAGCAGTTCAACCACAGATACGCAGTATTTT.

The chain joins TRBV27 to TRBJ2-4, with TRBD2 matching over 14 bases. CDR3 length equals 20 residues. The V gene's germline CDR1 is MNHEY and CDR2 SMNVEV (reference sequence). V shed 5 bases, J shed 0 bases, and the junction held 12 bases outside the gene matches. The CDR3 nucleotides are TGTGCCAGCAGTACGACTAGCGGGGGGGCCTTGGGGCTAGCCAAAAACATTCAGTACTTC. It yields the protein CASSTTSGGALGLAKNIQYF.

J is TRBJ1-1 and V is TRBV6-1; 9 bases map to TRBD1. The V gene end was trimmed by 5 bases and the J gene end by 4 bases; junction bases not matched to a gene: 8. CDR3 length: 15 residues. Per the germline V gene, CDR1 is MNHNS and CDR2 is SASEGT. DNA of the CDR3: TGTGCCAGCAGTCGGGGACAGGGCGGCAGCACTGAAGCTTTCTTT. Translated: CASSRGQGGSTEAFF.

The V gene is TRBV19, the J gene TRBJ2-1; 10 bases agree with TRBD2. Unmatched junction bases numbered 9, after V lost 3 bases and J lost 4 bases. This CDR3 region has 17 residues. Germline V gives CDR1 LNHDA, CDR2 SQIVND (reference sequence). The CDR3 DNA reads as TGTGCCAGTAGTATTTACGAGGGACTAGCGCAATACAATGAGCAGTTCTTC. It encodes CASSIYEGLAQYNEQFF. Together with reference TRBV19 and TRBJ2-1, the CDR3 gives the full variable domain: DGGITQSPKYLFRKEGQNVTLSCEQNLNHDAMYWYRQDPGQGLRLIYYSQIVNDFQKGDIAEGYSVSREKKESFPLTVTSAQKNPTAFYLCASSIYEGLAQYNEQFFGPGTRLTVL.

V gene TRBV27 combines with J gene TRBJ2-3; D is perhaps TRBD1 or TRBD2 (5 bases each). With 5 bases removed from V and 2 bases from J, the gap between germline ends came to 14 bases. This CDR3 is built from 15 residues. CDR1 and CDR2 from the germline V gene are MNHEY and SMNVEV (reference sequence). The CDR3 reads CASSPRDATTDTQYF. For the CDR3, the DNA is TGTGCCAGCAGTCCCCGGGACGCAACCACAGATACGCAGTATTTT.

This chain links TRBV20-1 with TRBJ2-5, with a possible D match to TRBD1 (6 bases). CDR3 length: 14 residues. Germline loops: CDR1 DFQATT, CDR2 SNEGSKA (reference sequence). V lost 1 base and J 5 bases, leaving 14 bases between the germline ends. The CDR3 bases are TGCAGTGCTAGAGCCGGCAGGGGTGGGGAGACCCAGTACTTC. Protein product: CSARAGRGGETQYF.

For this clonotype: Since no conserved phenylalanine or tryptophan closes the CDR3, a read error is the likely cause. The chain links TRBV24-1 to TRBJ1-2; no clear D gene. Germline CDR1 is KGHDR and CDR2 is SFDVKD. This CDR3 has 13 amino acids. V lost 8 bases and J lost 6, with 15 bases in between. The CDR3 sequence is CATNRGNGNGYTL. The CDR3 DNA sequence: TGTGCCACCAATCGGGGAAACGGTAATGGCTACACCCTC.

There are a few counts of this clonotype. V and J are TRBV5-1 and TRBJ2-7; D is possibly TRBD2 (6 bases). This CDR3 comprises 15 residues. Germline V gene data show CDR1 as SGHRS and CDR2 as YFSETQ. Trimming took 0 bases from V and 7 from J, leaving 17 bases between them. Here the CDR3 reads CASSLVRLDVNEQYF. CDR3 bases: TGCGCCAGCAGCTTGGTACGACTAGACGTGAATGAGCAGTACTTC. Filled out from reference TRBV5-1 and TRBJ2-7, the complete variable domain reads KAGVTQTPRYLIKTRGQQVTLSCSPISGHRSVSWYQQTPGQGLQFLFEYFSETQRNKGNFPGRFSGRQFSNSRSEMNVSTLELGDSALYLCASSLVRLDVNEQYFGPGTRLTVT.

This clonotype has only one observation. The J gene is TRBJ1-1, the V gene TRBV12-3 or TRBV12-4; 7 positions match TRBD1. J lost 5 bases, V lost 6 bases, and 9 bases had no gene match. This CDR3 is 14 amino acids long. The CDR3 region is CASSVTGVGTEAFF. The CDR3 DNA sequence: TGTGCCAGCAGCGTCACAGGGGTAGGGACTGAAGCTTTCTTT.

In this sample, this clonotype turned up a few times. V usage is TRBV15 and J usage is TRBJ1-2; the D gene is possibly TRBD1 (6 bases). Germline V gives CDR1 LNHNV, CDR2 YYDKDF (reference sequence). This CDR3 region has 15 residues. V lost 5 bases, J lost 2 bases, and 15 bases lay in between. CDR3 in amino acids: CATSQKRDINYGYTF. DNA for the CDR3: TGTGCCACCAGCCAAAAGCGGGACATAAACTATGGCTACACCTTC.

The rearrangement uses TRBV6-1 and TRBJ2-3; no clear D. The V and J ends lost 8 bases and 7 bases respectively, with 13 bases between them. Germline V CDR1 and CDR2: MNHNS, SASEGT. This CDR3 has 12 amino acids. DNA of the CDR3: TGTGCCAGCTCCCCTTCAAAGTATACGCAGTATTTT. It codes for CASSPSKYTQYF.

The genes are TRBV28 and TRBJ1-5; D call uncertain. The CDR3 runs 12 residues. Germline assignment: CDR1 MDHEN and CDR2 SYDVKM. Deletions cut 10 bases from V and 0 bases from J, with 7 bases between. CDR3 DNA sequence: TGTGCCACCGCGTCTAGCAATCAGCCCCAGCATTTT. It is translated as CATASSNQPQHF.

By frequency in the sample, this clonotype is large. This sequence joins TRBV9 and TRBJ2-2; 9 bases are shared with TRBD2. The germline CDR1 and CDR2 sequences are SGDLS and YYNGEE. CDR3 size: 14 residues. Trimming took 3 bases from V and 6 from J; bases not matched to a gene: 3. CDR3 sequence (DNA): TGTGCCAGCAGCGCCTTAGCGGGAGCCGGGGAGCTGTTTTTT. Translating it yields CASSALAGAGELFF.

This clonotype showed up just a few times. The chain links TRBV10-3 to TRBJ1-5; 10 nucleotides align to TRBD1. Trimming removed 0 bases from V and 3 bases from J; junction bases left unmatched: 5. Germline lookup yields CDR1 ENHRY and CDR2 SYGVKD. The CDR3 has 17 amino acids. The CDR3 is CAISESPGTGVNQPQHF. The DNA for the CDR3 is TGTGCCATCAGTGAGTCACCCGGGACAGGGGTCAATCAGCCCCAGCATTTT.

The gene calls are TRBV28 and TRBJ1-5; D unresolved. Germline V gene data show CDR1 as MDHEN and CDR2 as SYDVKM. The length of the CDR3 is 14 residues. V was pared by 3 bases and J by 0 bases, with 6 bases between. The CDR3, as DNA: TGTGCCAGCAGTTTCGCGGGTAGCAATCAGCCCCAGCATTTT. It codes for CASSFAGSNQPQHF.

The table lists this clonotype with a few counts. The V and J genes are TRBV20-1 and TRBJ2-5, with D unresolved. CDR1 is DFQATT and CDR2 is SNEGSKA in the germline V gene (reference sequence). Trimming shortened V by 3 bases and J by 4 bases, and 12 bases separated the two germline ends. The CDR3 spans 13 residues. The chain's CDR3 is CSARLAVGETQYF. CDR3 nucleotides: TGCAGTGCTAGGCTGGCGGTGGGAGAGACCCAGTACTTC.

This clonotype was detected a few times. The J gene is TRBJ1-1, the V gene TRBV20-1; D possibly corresponds to TRBD1 (6 bases). Germline V lookup: CDR1 DFQATT, CDR2 SNEGSKA (reference sequence). Trimming removed 3 bases from V and 7 bases from J, with 21 bases in between. The CDR3 runs 15 residues. This chain's CDR3 is CSARGHDNRVGEAFF. In nucleotides, the CDR3 is TGCAGTGCTAGGGGGCATGACAACAGGGTGGGTGAAGCTTTCTTT.

This chain links TRBV5-1 with TRBJ2-2; tentative D call: TRBD2 (6 bases). The length of the CDR3 is 15 residues. The germline gives CDR1 SGHRS, CDR2 YFSETQ. Trimming took 0 bases from V and 6 from J, leaving 12 bases between them. CDR3 protein: CASSLATKRAGELFF. For the CDR3, the DNA is TGCGCCAGCAGCTTGGCCACGAAGCGGGCCGGGGAGCTGTTTTTT.

The gene calls are TRBV28 and TRBJ1-5; D unclear. The germline V gene encodes CDR1 MDHEN and CDR2 SYDVKM. The CDR3 runs 14 residues. V was trimmed by 10 bases and J by 6 bases, leaving 19 bases between them. The CDR3 here is CATLGGVRIQPQHF. In DNA, the CDR3 is TGTGCCACCCTTGGCGGGGTTCGAATTCAGCCCCAGCATTTT.

This chain joins TRBV6-2 or TRBV6-3 and TRBJ1-5; D remains unclear. V was shortened by 4 bases and J by 1 base, with 11 bases between the two germline ends. The V gene's germline CDR1 is MNHEY and CDR2 SVGEGT. The CDR3 is 15 residues long. The CDR3: CASSFAGPSNQPQHF. The DNA for the CDR3 is TGTGCCAGCAGTTTCGCCGGGCCCAGCAATCAGCCCCAGCATTTT.

This clonotype was found a few times. The rearrangement links TRBV6-5 to TRBJ1-2; 7 bases agree with TRBD1. The junction had 2 bases not matched to a gene; V was cut back by 2 bases and J by 8 bases. In germline, CDR1 is MNHEY, CDR2 SVGAGI. The CDR3 is 12 amino acids. This chain's CDR3 is CASSYQGGGYTF. The CDR3 DNA follows: TGTGCCAGCAGTTACCAGGGGGGCGGCTACACCTTC.

Regarding this clonotype: The junction departs from the called germline gene at one end, perhaps through a read error. J is TRBJ2-1 and V is TRBV20-1; 9 bases line up with TRBD2. CDR3 size: 18 residues. The V gene's germline CDR1 is DFQATT and CDR2 SNEGSKA (reference sequence). CDR3 bases: TGCAGTGCTAGCGATCGGAGGAGCGGGAGGCCGACCTACAATGGGCAGTTCTTC. This encodes CSASDRRSGRPTYNGQFF.

This chain uses TRBV7-9 with TRBJ1-1; a weak D match, TRBD1 (5 bases). Trimming stripped 2 bases from V and 3 bases from J, with 10 bases between. The CDR3 loop spans 14 amino acids. Germline V gene data show CDR1 as SEHNR and CDR2 as FQNEAQ (reference sequence). The DNA of the CDR3 is TGTGCCAGCAGCTTACGGGACGGTGACACTGAAGCTTTCTTT. Protein sequence: CASSLRDGDTEAFF.

The chain carries TRBV10-2 and TRBJ1-1; D might be TRBD1 (5 bases). CDR3 length: 12 amino acids. Germline V gives CDR1 WSHSY, CDR2 SAAADI. The V gene lost 7 bases and the J gene lost 6 bases, with 12 bases spanning the gap. The CDR3 DNA reads as TGCGCCAGCACTCTCAGAGGGGCTGAAGCTTTCTTT. It translates to CASTLRGAEAFF.

The chain recombines TRBV6-2 or TRBV6-3 with TRBJ2-1; the D gene is possibly TRBD2 (5 bases). The germline V gene encodes CDR1 MNHEY and CDR2 SVGEGT. Trimming cost V 6 bases and J 2 bases, with 14 bases left between them. The CDR3 runs 15 residues. CDR3 sequence: CASRYAGGPYNEQFF. The CDR3 region has the DNA TGTGCCAGCAGATACGCCGGAGGTCCCTACAATGAGCAGTTCTTC.